The 19 T cell receptor beta chains presented below share a single source sample, sequenced in a study of radiotherapy plus CTLA-4 blockade in lung cancer. Clones were read by immunoSEQ multiplex PCR, and TCRdb kept only the in-frame ones, dropping some. This table has about 73,000 clones, around 86% appearing once. Here the sequenced sample was peripheral blood, taken from a patient treated with radiotherapy plus ipilimumab. All receptors come from a human donor with non-small cell lung cancer that progressed on radiotherapy plus ipilimumab.

The rearrangement links TRBV9 to TRBJ2-2; 8 bases are shared with TRBD2. Trimming cost V 4 bases and J 4 bases; bases outside gene matches: 12. The CDR3 sequence is 17 residues long. CDR1 and CDR2 (germline): SGDLS, YYNGEE. This CDR3 is CASSPPFSGGPTGELFF. The CDR3 nucleotides read TGTGCCAGCAGCCCCCCGTTCAGCGGGGGACCCACCGGGGAGCTGTTTTTT.

The rearrangement joins TRBV19 to TRBJ2-2; 10 positions match TRBD1. CDR1 LNHDA and CDR2 SQIVND come from the germline V gene (reference sequence). After removal of 5 bases from V and 4 bases from J, the junction contained 10 bases not matched to a gene. This CDR3 has 17 amino acids. The CDR3 DNA follows: TGTGCCAGTAGTTTACTGCCGGGACAGGGGATCACCGGGGAGCTGTTTTTT. This codes for CASSLLPGQGITGELFF. The full variable domain, its missing parts supplied by reference TRBV19 and TRBJ2-2, is DGGITQSPKYLFRKEGQNVTLSCEQNLNHDAMYWYRQDPGQGLRLIYYSQIVNDFQKGDIAEGYSVSREKKESFPLTVTSAQKNPTAFYLCASSLLPGQGITGELFFGEGSRLTVL.

V gene TRBV2 combines with J gene TRBJ2-5; the D gene could be TRBD1 or TRBD2 (5 bases each). The CDR3 runs to 16 residues. Trimming stripped 5 bases from V and 1 base from J, with 17 bases between. The germline V gene has CDR1 SNHLY and CDR2 FYNNEI. In DNA, the CDR3 is TGTGCCAGCAGTCTTTATGGGGCTGAGGGCCAAGAGACCCAGTACTTC. Its protein product is CASSLYGAEGQETQYF.

The chain uses TRBV2 and TRBJ2-1; 8 nucleotides match TRBD2. The germline V gene has CDR1 SNHLY and CDR2 FYNNEI. This CDR3 region has 14 residues. V gave up 8 bases and J gave up 4 bases; unmatched junction bases: 7. For the CDR3, the DNA is TGTGCCAGCGGTCTAACGGGAGGGTACAATGAGCAGTTCTTC. Translation gives CASGLTGGYNEQFF. Full variable domain (remainder filled in from reference TRBV2 and TRBJ2-1): EPEVTQTPSHQVTQMGQEVILRCVPISNHLYFYWYRQILGQKVEFLVSFYNNEISEKSEIFDDQFSVERPDGSNFTLKIRSTKLEDSAMYFCASGLTGGYNEQFFGPGTRLTVL.

Concerning this clone itself: A junction end diverges from the germline sequence, so it may reflect a read error. V gene TRBV10-3 combines with J gene TRBJ1-2; no clear D gene. CDR3 length: 12 amino acids. CDR1 is ENHRY, CDR2 SYGVKD, per germline. For the CDR3, the DNA is TGTGCCATCAAAGCAAGGAACTATGGCTACGCCTTC. Protein sequence: CAIKARNYGYAF.

This rearrangement joins TRBV6-1 to TRBJ1-2, with no clear D. Germline V lookup: CDR1 MNHNS, CDR2 SASEGT. There are 15 residues in the CDR3. Trimming took off 4 bases at V and 8 bases at J, with 20 bases between the two ends. The CDR3 spells CASSAGSRTVGGYTF. The CDR3 region has the DNA TGTGCCAGCAGTGCGGGGTCCCGTACGGTTGGGGGCTACACCTTC.

This clone appeared once. CDR3 loop: CASSTSGRKPEQFF. The CDR3 bases are TGTGCCAGCAGTACTAGCGGGAGGAAGCCTGAGCAGTTCTTC. The chain uses TRBV6-1 and TRBJ2-1, with 12 bases that match TRBD2. The trim removed 5 bases at V and 9 bases at J, leaving 5 bases unmatched. CDR3 size: 14 residues. Germline CDR1 MNHNS, CDR2 SASEGT.

As DNA, the CDR3 is TGTGCCAGCAGTACGCAGGGATATGGCTACACCTTC. Translating gives CASSTQGYGYTF. The V and J genes are TRBV2 and TRBJ1-2; D might be TRBD1 (5 bases). CDR1 and CDR2 (germline): SNHLY, FYNNEI. Deletions cut 5 bases from V and 5 bases from J, with 9 bases between. The CDR3 runs 12 residues.

The J gene is TRBJ2-7, the V gene TRBV28; D possibly corresponds to TRBD1 (6 bases). The ends were cut back, 5 bases at V and 3 bases at J, with 8 bases in the middle. This CDR3 comprises 12 residues. The germline V gene encodes CDR1 MDHEN and CDR2 SYDVKM. The CDR3 region is CASSQGFYEQYV. The DNA for the CDR3 is TGTGCCAGCAGTCAGGGGTTCTACGAGCAGTACGTC.

The rearrangement uses TRBV18 and TRBJ1-2, with TRBD1 matching over 7 bases. Germline CDR1 is KGHSH and CDR2 is LQKENI. J was trimmed by 8 bases and V by 7 bases; bases with no gene match: 10. The CDR3 is 13 residues long. CDR3 nucleotides: TGTGCCAGCTACGACAGGGCGGGTGAGGGCTACACCTTC. Amino acids: CASYDRAGEGYTF. Full variable domain (missing parts from reference TRBV18 and TRBJ1-2): NAGVMQNPRHLVRRRGQEARLRCSPMKGHSHVYWYRQLPEEGLKFMVYLQKENIIDESGMPKERFSAEFPKEGPSILRIQQVVRGDSAAYFCASYDRAGEGYTFGSGTRLTVV.

The genes are TRBV2 and TRBJ1-5; D uncertain. Germline loops: CDR1 SNHLY, CDR2 FYNNEI. With 6 bases removed from V and 2 bases from J, the gap between germline ends came to 14 bases. The CDR3 sequence is 15 residues long. CDR3 DNA sequence: TGTGCCAGCAGGGTTATATTAGGAGGCAATCAGCCCCAGCATTTT. Its protein product is CASRVILGGNQPQHF.

This chain links TRBV5-1 with TRBJ1-1; D unclear. Germline V gives CDR1 SGHRS, CDR2 YFSETQ. There are 14 residues in the CDR3. V lost 2 bases and J lost 6, with 14 bases in between. Here the CDR3 reads CASSFPDGRSEAFF. The CDR3 DNA follows: TGCGCCAGCAGCTTCCCGGACGGGAGGTCTGAAGCTTTCTTT. The complete variable domain, with remaining parts taken from reference TRBV5-1 and TRBJ1-1, reads KAGVTQTPRYLIKTRGQQVTLSCSPISGHRSVSWYQQTPGQGLQFLFEYFSETQRNKGNFPGRFSGRQFSNSRSEMNVSTLELGDSALYLCASSFPDGRSEAFFGQGTRLTVV.

V is TRBV11-2 and J is TRBJ2-3; 12 bases align to TRBD1. From germline, CDR1 is SGHAT and CDR2 FQNNGV. The ends lost 3 bases at V and 3 bases at J; junction bases unmatched: 10. The CDR3 is 18 residues long. This chain's CDR3 is CASSFFGTGGYETDTQYF. The CDR3 DNA reads as TGTGCCAGCAGCTTTTTCGGGACAGGGGGCTATGAAACAGATACGCAGTATTTT.

The V gene is TRBV6-1, the J gene TRBJ2-3; 9 nucleotides align to TRBD1. The ends lost 6 bases at V and 5 bases at J; junction bases unmatched: 3. The CDR3 has 13 amino acids. Germline V gene data show CDR1 as MNHNS and CDR2 as SASEGT. The CDR3 protein is CASRGQGVDTQYF. CDR3 nucleotide sequence: TGTGCCAGCAGGGGACAGGGCGTAGATACGCAGTATTTT.

The chain carries TRBV27 and TRBJ2-1, with 10 bases aligning to TRBD2. Losses at the gene ends were 5 bases for V and 16 bases for J; bases not matched to a gene: 17. The V gene's germline CDR1 is MNHEY and CDR2 SMNVEV (reference sequence). CDR3 size: 15 residues. The CDR3 coding sequence is TGTGCCAGCAGTAGCTTAATGGAGCGGGAGGGCCAGGGATTCTTC. Its translation: CASSSLMEREGQGFF.

The V and J genes are TRBV6-4 and TRBJ2-1; no firm D call. Germline values: CDR1 MRHNA, CDR2 SNTAGT. This CDR3 has 12 residues. V lost 4 bases and J 7 bases, leaving 8 bases between the germline ends. CDR3 sequence reads: CASSGKGNEQFF. CDR3 nucleotides: TGTGCCAGCAGTGGCAAAGGAAATGAGCAGTTCTTC.

The gene calls are TRBV19 and TRBJ2-7, with 10 bases identical to TRBD1. Germline V gene data show CDR1 as LNHDA and CDR2 as SQIVND (reference sequence). Unmatched junction bases numbered 8, after V lost 9 bases and J lost 6 bases. This CDR3 is built from 13 residues. The CDR3 nucleotides are TGTGCCAGCTCCGGGACAGGGGATCGCGAGCAGTACTTC. Translation: CASSGTGDREQYF.

The chain is built from TRBV2 and TRBJ2-5; D may match TRBD1 or TRBD2 (5 bases each). Germline loops: CDR1 SNHLY, CDR2 FYNNEI. V was cut by 0 bases and J by 5 bases, with 13 bases left in between. There are 15 residues in the CDR3. CDR3 sequence: CASSEARGGAETQYF. DNA for the CDR3: TGTGCCAGCAGTGAAGCCCGGGGTGGGGCGGAGACCCAGTACTTC.

The chain links TRBV30 to TRBJ1-1; no reliable D call. The V gene's germline CDR1 is GTSNPN and CDR2 SVGIG (reference sequence). The CDR3 is 12 residues long. The V gene lost 0 bases and the J gene lost 7 bases, with 9 bases spanning the gap. The CDR3 loop is CAWSVLQDEAFF. In DNA, the CDR3 is TGTGCCTGGAGTGTACTTCAGGATGAAGCTTTCTTT.